What follows are 13 T cell receptor beta chains derived from one specimen sequenced in a study of neurological immune-mediated disorders. Indicated time point: technical triplicate 1. TCRdb analysed the 5' RACE reads with MiXCR anew, one entry per CDR3 protein. The sample contains fewer than 50,000 distinct CDR3 sequences, around 10% of which appear only once. The sequencing input was PBMCs. The receptors here all came from a man between 60 and 70 years old with HTLV-1-associated myelopathy (HAM/TSP).

This rearrangement joins TRBV14 to TRBJ2-1; 7 bases match TRBD2. V was clipped by 3 bases and J by 10 bases; unmatched bases: 12. This CDR3 has 15 amino acids. Germline V CDR1 and CDR2: SGHDN, FVKESK. CDR3 nucleotide sequence: TGTGCCAGCAGCCAGGTCACGCTAGCGGTGTACGAGCAGTTCTTC. Translating gives CASSQVTLAVYEQFF.

There are many counts of this clonotype. The V call is TRBV9, the J call TRBJ2-6; a weak D match, TRBD2 (6 bases). V gave up 3 bases and J gave up 4 bases, with 17 bases separating them. This CDR3 is 17 amino acids long. Germline loops: CDR1 SGDLS, CDR2 YYNGEE. This CDR3 reads CASSEEEGGLGANVLTF. The CDR3 DNA sequence: TGTGCCAGCAGCGAAGAAGAGGGAGGATTGGGGGCCAACGTCCTGACTTTC.

Ten or more counts support this clonotype. V and J are TRBV20-1 and TRBJ2-1; maybe TRBD2 (6 bases). V gave up 5 bases and J gave up 3 bases, with 26 bases separating them. Germline V gene sequence: CDR1 DFQATT, CDR2 SNEGSKA (reference sequence). This CDR3 comprises 18 residues. The CDR3 DNA sequence: TGCAGTGCTGCTCCCCGGACTATTAGCGGAGCCCTCTACAATGAGCAGTTCTTC. Its protein product is CSAAPRTISGALYNEQFF.

This clonotype has at least ten counts. The rearrangement links TRBV7-9 to TRBJ2-7; TRBD1 matches 8 bases. The CDR3 has 14 amino acids. The germline gives CDR1 SEHNR, CDR2 FQNEAQ (reference sequence). V lost 1 base, J lost 5 bases, and 4 bases stayed unmatched. CDR3 bases: TGTGCCAGCAGCTTAGGCGGACAGGGAAACGAGCAGTACTTC. Its translation: CASSLGGQGNEQYF.

This clonotype was counted at least ten times. This chain links TRBV29-1 with TRBJ2-2; D not resolved. This CDR3 spans 15 amino acids. With 4 bases removed from V and 0 bases from J, the gap between germline ends came to 12 bases. Germline CDR1 and CDR2: SQVTM and ANQGSEA. The chain's CDR3 is CSVVFAPANTGELFF. The DNA for the CDR3 is TGCAGCGTTGTGTTTGCCCCCGCGAACACCGGGGAGCTGTTTTTT.

This clonotype was recorded many times. The V gene is TRBV25-1, the J gene TRBJ1-1, with unresolved D. Germline values: CDR1 MGHDK, CDR2 SYGVNS. Deletions cut 4 bases from V and 5 bases from J, with 8 bases between. The CDR3 covers 12 residues. The CDR3 loop reads CASSGGLTEAFF. The CDR3 region has the DNA TGTGCCAGCAGTGGGGGTTTAACTGAAGCTTTCTTT.

This clonotype was picked up many times. The chain uses TRBV6-6 and TRBJ2-7, with D perhaps being TRBD1 or TRBD2 (5 bases each). The CDR3 runs 11 residues. V was trimmed by 5 bases and J by 5 bases, leaving 7 bases between them. Germline V gene data show CDR1 as MNHNY and CDR2 as SVGAGI (reference sequence). Here the CDR3 reads CASSLGDEQYF. CDR3 sequence (DNA): TGTGCCAGCAGTCTGGGGGACGAGCAGTACTTC.

This clonotype appeared many times. This sequence joins TRBV29-1 and TRBJ2-7; possible D gene TRBD1, 6 bases. Trimming pared 7 bases from V and 6 bases from J, leaving 16 bases between. The germline V gene encodes CDR1 SQVTM and CDR2 ANQGSEA. This CDR3 region has 12 residues. The CDR3, as DNA: TGCAGCGGTTCTAACAGGGTGGGCGAGCAGTACTTC. This gives the protein CSGSNRVGEQYF.

This clonotype was seen ten or more times. J is TRBJ2-7 and V is TRBV5-1; D ambiguous. This CDR3 contains 14 residues. Germline CDR1 SGHRS, CDR2 YFSETQ. V shed 0 bases and J shed 6 bases, with 13 bases lying between them. CDR3 loop: CASSLGENGLEQYF. The DNA of the CDR3 is TGCGCCAGCAGCTTGGGAGAGAACGGCCTCGAGCAGTACTTC.

This clonotype was detected once. A much bigger clone sits one base away, suggesting this may be a read error. The J gene is TRBJ2-7, the V gene TRBV5-1, with 9 nucleotides matching TRBD1. CDR3 length equals 16 residues. Germline V gene data show CDR1 as SGHRS and CDR2 as YFSETQ. Unmatched junction bases numbered 13, after V lost 2 bases and J lost 7 bases. The CDR3 reads CASSLDSWTGAVEQYF. The CDR3 DNA reads as TGCGCCAGCAGCTTAGACTCCTGGACAGGGGCGGTGGAGCAGTACTTC.

This clonotype came up a few times. The rearrangement joins TRBV6-6 to TRBJ1-6; D is perhaps TRBD1 (6 bases). The length of the CDR3 is 15 residues. V was shortened by 8 bases and J by 5 bases, with 16 bases between the two germline ends. Germline CDR1 and CDR2: MNHNY and SVGAGI (reference sequence). CDR3 in amino acids: CASSISGQNNSPLHF. In nucleotides, the CDR3 is TGTGCCAGCTCGATATCGGGACAAAATAATTCACCCCTCCACTTT.

There are many counts of this clonotype. This chain joins TRBV20-1 and TRBJ2-1, with D maybe TRBD1 (6 bases). Trimming took 8 bases from V and 1 from J, leaving 12 bases between them. The V gene's germline CDR1 is DFQATT and CDR2 SNEGSKA (reference sequence). The CDR3 runs 13 residues. The CDR3 sequence: CSKGVVSYNEQFF. CDR3 nucleotides: TGCAGTAAGGGGGTCGTGTCCTACAATGAGCAGTTCTTC.

This clonotype is medium-sized. The chain joins TRBV7-9 to TRBJ1-1; D gene ambiguous. Germline V gene lookup returns CDR1 SEHNR and CDR2 FQNEAQ (reference sequence). CDR3 length equals 13 residues. V lost 1 base to trimming and J lost 6 bases, with 9 bases between them. The CDR3: CASSLDRRPEAFF. The CDR3 DNA reads as TGTGCCAGCAGCTTAGACAGACGTCCTGAAGCTTTCTTT.